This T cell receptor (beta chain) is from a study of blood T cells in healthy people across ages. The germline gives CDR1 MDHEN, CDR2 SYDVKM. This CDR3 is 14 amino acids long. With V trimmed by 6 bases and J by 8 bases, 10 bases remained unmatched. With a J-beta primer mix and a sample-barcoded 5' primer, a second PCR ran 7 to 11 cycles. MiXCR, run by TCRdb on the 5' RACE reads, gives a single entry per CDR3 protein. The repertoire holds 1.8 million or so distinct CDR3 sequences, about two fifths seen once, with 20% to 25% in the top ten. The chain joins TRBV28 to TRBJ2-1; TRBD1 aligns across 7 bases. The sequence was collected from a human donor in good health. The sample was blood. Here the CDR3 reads CASSGTVDDDEQFF. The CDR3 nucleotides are TGTGCCAGCAGCGGGACAGTCGATGACGATGAGCAGTTCTTC.